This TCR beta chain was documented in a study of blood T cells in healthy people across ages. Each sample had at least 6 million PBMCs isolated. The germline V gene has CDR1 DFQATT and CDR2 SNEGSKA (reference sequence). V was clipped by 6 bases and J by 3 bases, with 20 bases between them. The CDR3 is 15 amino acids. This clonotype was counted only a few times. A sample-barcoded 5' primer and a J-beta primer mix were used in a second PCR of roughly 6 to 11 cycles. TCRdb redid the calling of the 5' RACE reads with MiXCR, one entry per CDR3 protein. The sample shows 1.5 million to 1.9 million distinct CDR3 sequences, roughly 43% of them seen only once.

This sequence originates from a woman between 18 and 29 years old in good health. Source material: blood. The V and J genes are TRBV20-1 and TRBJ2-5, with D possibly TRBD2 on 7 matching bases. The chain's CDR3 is CSAASRGGLKETQYF. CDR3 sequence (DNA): TGCAGTGCCGCGTCCAGGGGAGGGCTCAAAGAGACCCAGTACTTC.